What follows describes a single TCR beta chain. The V gene lost 0 bases and the J gene lost 5 bases, with 11 bases spanning the gap. Germline CDR1 LGHNA, CDR2 YSLEER. This CDR3 has 14 amino acids. Assay used: immunoSEQ multiplex PCR; TCRdb lists only in-frame clones, some missing. The top ten hold approximately 12% of the sample, which has about 46,000 clones, approximately 88% seen once. The entry originates in a study of OX40 agonist ivuxolimab in advanced cancers. Study as a whole: Dose-escalation patients suffered from hepatocellular carcinoma, melanoma, renal cell or head and neck cancer.

Sequenced material: CD4+ or CD8+ T cells sorted from blood, taken in a trial of the OX40 agonist ivuxolimab. The clonotype was recovered from an adult with an advanced solid tumor such as melanoma, head and neck, liver or kidney cancer. The chain recombines TRBV4-3 with TRBJ2-7, with D possibly matching TRBD2 (5 bases). CDR3 nucleotide sequence: TGCGCCAGCAGCCAAGACCCGGACTTGAACGAGCAGTACTTC. Encoded protein: CASSQDPDLNEQYF.